This T cell receptor (beta chain) was obtained from a study of blood T cell repertoires in COVID-19. Some clones are missing from TCRdb's copy, which holds only in-frame ones; the method was immunoSEQ multiplex PCR. The sample consists of 210,000 or so clones, around 89% of them appearing once. V shed 6 bases, J shed 4 bases, and the junction held 4 bases outside the gene matches. Germline assignment: CDR1 MDHEN and CDR2 SYDVKM. The CDR3 runs 15 residues. This receptor was taken from a man in his fifties with acute or convalescent COVID-19. The sequenced sample was peripheral blood. The chain employs TRBV28 and TRBJ1-6; 9 positions agree with TRBD1. CDR3 residues: CASSGGQGYNSPLHF. The CDR3 DNA reads TGTGCCAGCAGCGGTGGACAGGGGTATAATTCACCCCTCCACTTT.